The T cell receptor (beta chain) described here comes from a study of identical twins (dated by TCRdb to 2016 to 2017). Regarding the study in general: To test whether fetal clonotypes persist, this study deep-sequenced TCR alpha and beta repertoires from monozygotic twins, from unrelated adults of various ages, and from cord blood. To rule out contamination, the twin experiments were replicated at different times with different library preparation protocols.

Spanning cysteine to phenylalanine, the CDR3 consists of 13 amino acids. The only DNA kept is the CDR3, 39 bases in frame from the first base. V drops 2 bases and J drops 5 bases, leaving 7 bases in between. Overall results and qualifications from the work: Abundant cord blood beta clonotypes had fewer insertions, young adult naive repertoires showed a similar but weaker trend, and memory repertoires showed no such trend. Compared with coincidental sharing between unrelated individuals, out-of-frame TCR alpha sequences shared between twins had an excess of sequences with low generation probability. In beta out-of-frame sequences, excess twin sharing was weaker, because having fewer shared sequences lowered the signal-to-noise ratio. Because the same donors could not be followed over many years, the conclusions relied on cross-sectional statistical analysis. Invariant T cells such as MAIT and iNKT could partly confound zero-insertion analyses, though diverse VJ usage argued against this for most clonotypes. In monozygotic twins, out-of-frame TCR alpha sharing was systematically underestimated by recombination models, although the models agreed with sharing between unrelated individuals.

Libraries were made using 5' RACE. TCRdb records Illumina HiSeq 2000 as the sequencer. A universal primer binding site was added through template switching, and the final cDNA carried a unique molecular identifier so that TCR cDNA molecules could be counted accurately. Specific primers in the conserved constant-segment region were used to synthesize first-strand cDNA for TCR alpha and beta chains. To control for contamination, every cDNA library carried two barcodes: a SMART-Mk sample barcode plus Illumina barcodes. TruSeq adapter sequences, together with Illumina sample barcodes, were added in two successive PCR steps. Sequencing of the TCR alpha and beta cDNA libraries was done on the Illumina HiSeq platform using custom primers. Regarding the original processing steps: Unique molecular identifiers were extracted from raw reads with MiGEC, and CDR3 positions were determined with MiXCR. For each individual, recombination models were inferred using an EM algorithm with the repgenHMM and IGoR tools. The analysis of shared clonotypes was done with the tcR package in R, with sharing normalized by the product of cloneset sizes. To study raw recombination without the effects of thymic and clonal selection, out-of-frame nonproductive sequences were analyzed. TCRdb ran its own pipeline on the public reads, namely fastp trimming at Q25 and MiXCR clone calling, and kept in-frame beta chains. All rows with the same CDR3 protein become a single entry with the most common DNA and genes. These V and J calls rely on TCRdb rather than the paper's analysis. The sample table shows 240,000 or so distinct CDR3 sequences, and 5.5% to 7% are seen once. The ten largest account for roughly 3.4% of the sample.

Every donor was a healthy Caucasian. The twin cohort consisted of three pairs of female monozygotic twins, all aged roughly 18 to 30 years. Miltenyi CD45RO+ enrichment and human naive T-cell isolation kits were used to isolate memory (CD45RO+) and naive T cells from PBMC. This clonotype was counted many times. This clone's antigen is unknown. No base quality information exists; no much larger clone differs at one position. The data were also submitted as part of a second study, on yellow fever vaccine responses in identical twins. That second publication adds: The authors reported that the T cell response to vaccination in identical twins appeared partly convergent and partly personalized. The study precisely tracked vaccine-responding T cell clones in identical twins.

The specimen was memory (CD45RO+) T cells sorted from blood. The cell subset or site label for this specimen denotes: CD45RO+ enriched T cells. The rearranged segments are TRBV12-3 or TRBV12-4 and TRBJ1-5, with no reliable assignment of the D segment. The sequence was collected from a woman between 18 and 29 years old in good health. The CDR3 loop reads CASSLQVDQPQHF. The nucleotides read TGTGCCAGCAGTTTACAGGTCGATCAGCCCCAGCATTTT.